This T cell receptor beta chain was identified in a study of naive and memory T cell subsets. Overall study results and limits: Diversity fell and Gini index rose from naive through CM, EM, EMRA.

Two oligonucleotides, mixed equimolar, formed the beta constant-region primer covering TRBC1 and TRBC2. From the UMI-ligation and nested PCR reads, TCRdb called clonotypes with MiXCR, one entry per CDR3 protein. The top ten clones hold 1.6% of a sample with some 87,000 distinct CDR3 sequences, roughly 7% of them seen once. In the case of this clonotype: Its specificity is unknown.

The CDR3 has 14 amino acids. Trimming removed 7 bases at V and 2 bases at J, with 9 bases between. CDR1 is SGHTA, CDR2 FQGNSA, per germline. Sequenced sample: central memory CD4+ T cells from blood. The chain uses TRBV7-2 and TRBJ1-6, with a weak D call TRBD1 (5 bases). This receptor was taken from a human donor in good health. The CDR3 bases are TGTGCCAGCAAAGCAGGGCCCTATAATTCACCCCTCCACTTT. Its protein is CASKAGPYNSPLHF.